One sample yielded the 4 T cell receptor beta chains listed below, sequenced in a study of T cell changes during pregnancy in multiple sclerosis. Libraries were prepared by immunoSEQ multiplex PCR; TCRdb keeps only in-frame clonotypes and omits some of them. This sample carries approximately 88,000 clones, about 94% of them seen once, and the ten largest clones take 2% to 2.5%. The sequencing used peripheral blood, collected in the third trimester of pregnancy. All receptors come from a female donor with multiple sclerosis, enrolled in a pregnancy study.

This chain links TRBV7-9 with TRBJ2-1, with D perhaps matching TRBD2 (6 bases). In germline, CDR1 is SEHNR, CDR2 FQNEAQ (reference sequence). The CDR3 contains 13 residues. Trimming removed 7 bases at V and 9 bases at J, with 16 bases between. The CDR3 reads CASTSRRDGEQFF. Here the CDR3 DNA reads TGTGCCAGCACCTCCCGGCGGGACGGTGAGCAGTTCTTC.

The chain employs TRBV5-4 and TRBJ2-7, with D possibly matching TRBD2 (6 bases). CDR3 length: 15 amino acids. Germline values: CDR1 SGHNT, CDR2 YYREEE (reference sequence). V lost 4 bases, J lost 1 base, and 15 bases lay in between. The CDR3, as DNA: TGTGCCAGCAGCCTAGAGGGGACTCGGTCCTACGAGCAGTACTTC. Protein product: CASSLEGTRSYEQYF. Full variable domain (remainder filled in from reference TRBV5-4 and TRBJ2-7): ETGVTQSPTHLIKTRGQQVTLRCSSQSGHNTVSWYQQALGQGPQFIFQYYREEENGRGNFPPRFSGLQFPNYSSELNVNALELDDSALYLCASSLEGTRSYEQYFGPGTRLTVT.

This clone has a handful of counts. The chain couples TRBV5-4 to TRBJ2-2, with D possibly matching TRBD1 (6 bases). The V end lost 4 bases, the J end lost 5 bases, and 15 bases lay between the germline ends. The CDR3 has 15 amino acids. Germline CDR1 SGHNT, CDR2 YYREEE (reference sequence). The CDR3 is CASSLGGQRTGELFF. The CDR3 DNA sequence: TGTGCCAGCAGCCTTGGCGGACAGAGGACCGGGGAGCTGTTTTTT.

The chain recombines TRBV25-1 with TRBJ1-2; 9 bases line up with TRBD1. The CDR3 is 15 residues long. The V gene end was trimmed by 4 bases and the J gene end by 5 bases; junction bases not matched to a gene: 8. CDR1 MGHDK and CDR2 SYGVNS come from the germline V gene. CDR3 amino acids: CASSGDRGTSYGYTF. The CDR3 bases are TGTGCCAGCAGTGGTGACAGGGGGACTTCTTATGGCTACACCTTC.